The rows below give T cell receptor beta chains drawn from one sample of a study of blood T cell repertoires in COVID-19. Clones were read by immunoSEQ multiplex PCR, and TCRdb kept only the in-frame ones, dropping some. Of around 230,000 clones detected, around 80% appear once; the ten largest clones hold about 8.9%. The sequenced sample was peripheral blood. The source is a woman in her fifties or sixties with acute or convalescent COVID-19. Both conserved end residues are part of each CDR3. The D gene is left open where the match is weak. For some rows the clone size is stated as once, few or many, or as a class when expanded; others skip it.

j_call d_call clone_size v_call cdr3_nt cdr3_aa
TRBJ2-7 NA NA TRBV4-1 TGCGCCAGCAGCCAAGATGGTAGTAGCAGGGTCTACGAGCAGTACTTC CASSQDGSSRVYEQYF
TRBJ2-3 NA NA TRBV11-2 TGTGCCAGCAGCTTAGAAGGGGGTACTTGGGGCACAGATACGCAGTATTTT CASSLEGGTWGTDTQYF
TRBJ1-2 TRBD1 NA TRBV6-4 TGTGCCAGCAGTCGGGACAGGGTGAACGGCTACACCTTC CASSRDRVNGYTF
TRBJ1-1 TRBD1 NA TRBV7-8 TGTGCCAGCAGCTTTATGGACAGGGGAGTGGGGGTGAACACTGAAGCTTTCTTT CASSFMDRGVGVNTEAFF
TRBJ1-2 NA NA TRBV6-5 TGTGCCAGCAGTCTCTCTTCCTCTTACGACGGGGGCTACACCTTC CASSLSSSYDGGYTF
TRBJ2-1 NA NA TRBV28 TGTGCCAGCAGTCCCCCCGGGCAGGGCCCCCTAAAGAGGTTCTTC CASSPPGQGPLKRFF
TRBJ1-5 NA few TRBV15 TGTGCCACCAGCCGGGAGGCCTATAGCAATCAGCCCCAGCATTTT CATSREAYSNQPQHF
TRBJ2-4 NA once TRBV10-3 TGTGCCATCAGAAAAAACCAGGGGCGCATGGCCAAAAACATTCAGTACTTC CAIRKNQGRMAKNIQYF
TRBJ1-3 TRBD1 NA TRBV19 TGTGCCAGTAGTCCAGGGGGCTCTGGAAACACCATATATTTT CASSPGGSGNTIYF
TRBJ2-2 TRBD2 NA TRBV18 TGTGCCAGCTCACCAGTCGGTAGCGGGGGGACGAACACCGGGGAGCTGTTTTTT CASSPVGSGGTNTGELFF
TRBJ2-7 TRBD2 NA TRBV2 TGTGCCAGCGGTCCTCTTACTAGCGGCCTCGCAAATTGGGACGAGCAGTACTTC CASGPLTSGLANWDEQYF
TRBJ2-3 TRBD1 NA TRBV28 TGTGCCAGCAGTTGGACAGGGGCCGATACGCAGTATTTT CASSWTGADTQYF
TRBJ2-1 NA NA TRBV24-1 TGTGCCACCAGTGTCATCGGATCCCCAGGGCAGTTCTTC CATSVIGSPGQFF
TRBJ2-5 NA NA TRBV18 TGTGCCAGCTCTTCGACTGGATTGCAGGGGGAGACCCAGTACTTC CASSSTGLQGETQYF
TRBJ2-5 TRBD2 NA TRBV6-1 TGTGCCAGCAGTGAAACGGGAGGCAACCAAGAGACCCAGTACTTC CASSETGGNQETQYF
TRBJ2-3 TRBD2 once TRBV10-3 TGTGCCATCAGTGAGCTAGCGGGCACAGATACGCAGTATTTT CAISELAGTDTQYF
TRBJ2-2 NA NA TRBV30 TGTGCCTGGAGGGCGGGGCCGGGTACCGGGGAGCTGTTTTTT CAWRAGPGTGELFF
TRBJ1-4 NA NA TRBV2 TGTGCCAGCAGTTATGATCGCAGGGATGAAAAACTGTTTTTT CASSYDRRDEKLFF
TRBJ1-2 TRBD1 NA TRBV24-1 TGTGCCACCAGTGACCCCCTCACAGGGGGCTACGGCTACACCTTC CATSDPLTGGYGYTF
TRBJ1-2 TRBD1 NA TRBV19 TGTGCCAGTAGAAACCCTCAGGGGGCTTGGTATGGCTACACCTTC CASRNPQGAWYGYTF
TRBJ1-2 NA few TRBV28 TGTGCCAGCAGACCCTCGGGGGGCGCGGGCTATGGCTACACCTTC CASRPSGGAGYGYTF
TRBJ2-1 TRBD2 NA TRBV2 TGTGCCAGCTGGACGGGACTAGCGGTTAATGAGCAGTTCTTC CASWTGLAVNEQFF
TRBJ2-1 NA NA TRBV7-3 TGTGCCAGCAGCTTACAACCCCTGGGACTGGGCGGGGAGCAGTTCTTC CASSLQPLGLGGEQFF
TRBJ1-2 TRBD1 NA TRBV5-1 TGCGCCAGCAGCGAAGGGACAGGGGGCGGCTACACCTTC CASSEGTGGGYTF
TRBJ1-5 NA NA TRBV3-1/TRBV3-2 TGTGCCAGCAGCCTAGGGACTACCGGTCAGCCCCAGCATTTT CASSLGTTGQPQHF
TRBJ2-5 NA few TRBV14 TGTGCCAGTAGCCTCGGGGAGACCCAGTACTTC CASSLGETQYF